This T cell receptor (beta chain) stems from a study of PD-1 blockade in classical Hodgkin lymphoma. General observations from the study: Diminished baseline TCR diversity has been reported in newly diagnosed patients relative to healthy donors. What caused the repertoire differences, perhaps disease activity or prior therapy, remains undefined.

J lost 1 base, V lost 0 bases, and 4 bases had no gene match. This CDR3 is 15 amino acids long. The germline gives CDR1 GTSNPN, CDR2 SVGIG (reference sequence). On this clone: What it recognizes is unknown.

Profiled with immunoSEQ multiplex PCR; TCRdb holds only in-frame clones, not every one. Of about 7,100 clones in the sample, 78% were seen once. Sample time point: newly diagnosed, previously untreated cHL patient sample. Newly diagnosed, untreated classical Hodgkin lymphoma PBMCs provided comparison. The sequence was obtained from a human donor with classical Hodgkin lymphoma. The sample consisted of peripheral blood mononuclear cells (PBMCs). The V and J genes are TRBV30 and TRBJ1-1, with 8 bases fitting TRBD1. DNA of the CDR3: TGTGCCTGGAGTGTACCTGGACAGGGGAACACTGAAGCTTTCTTT. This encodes CAWSVPGQGNTEAFF.